This T cell receptor beta chain was sequenced during a study of blood T cell repertoires in COVID-19. Study details: The origin of the acute and convalescent COVID-19 samples was the United States, Italy and Spain. The cDNA or gDNA used as material had been derived from T cells, B-cell-depleted T cells, or PBMCs.

Trimming pared 1 base from V and 10 bases from J, leaving 10 bases between. The CDR3 has 12 residues. Under the authors' procedure: Amplification of reference gene primers was used by the study to estimate nucleated cell counts. Produced via immunoSEQ multiplex PCR; TCRdb's table is partial and in-frame only. Clonal size and the V and J genes are those of that table, whereas D and trimming came from the DNA. In the table there are 130,000 to 150,000 clones, around nine tenths of which are singletons. This clonotype was obtained from a human donor in a cohort sampled during active COVID-19. The sequencing input was peripheral blood. The chain joins TRBV12-3 or TRBV12-4 to TRBJ2-5, with unresolved D. CDR3 residues: CASSLDVGYQYF. The CDR3 DNA sequence: TGTGCCAGCAGTTTAGACGTCGGGTACCAGTACTTC.